The 18 T cell receptor beta chains reported below all come from one sample, sequenced in a study of regulatory T cells in long-lasting Graves disease. iRepertoire HTBI primers and Arm-PCR of CDR3 regions built TCR beta libraries. Each CDR3 protein gets one entry after TCRdb re-called the multiplex PCR reads with MiXCR. The sample lists nearly 350,000 distinct CDR3 sequences, roughly a fifth seen once, with just under 30% in the top ten. Time point described: persistent/refractory GD, antithyroid drugs over 5 years with positive TRAb. PBMCs were the source of the RNA used for TCR sequencing. The sequencing here drew on peripheral blood mononuclear cells (PBMCs), taken when the disease was refractory, from a patient treated with antithyroid drugs. These receptors were obtained from a female donor with Graves disease.

This clonotype was detected a few times. The chain recombines TRBV9 with TRBJ2-2; no firm D call. This CDR3 region has 16 residues. CDR1 is SGDLS and CDR2 is YYNGEE in the germline V gene. Trimming left V 0 bases short and J 2 bases short, with 11 bases between. As DNA, the CDR3 is TGTGCCAGCAGCGTAGGTAGTACTGTCAACACCGGGGAGCTGTTTTTT. Amino acids: CASSVGSTVNTGELFF.

The rearrangement links TRBV3-1 to TRBJ2-1, with 7 bases fitting TRBD2. Unmatched junction bases numbered 4, after V lost 0 bases and J lost 2 bases. The CDR3 is made up of 16 amino acids. Germline values: CDR1 LGHDT, CDR2 YNNKEL (reference sequence). This CDR3 reads CASSQDPAGPYNEQFF. DNA of the CDR3: TGTGCCAGCAGCCAAGATCCAGCGGGACCCTACAATGAGCAGTTCTTC.

With regard to this clonotype: A much larger clone lies one base from this, so it may be a read error. The rearrangement joins TRBV6-1 to TRBJ1-2, with TRBD1 identical over 8 bases. Germline assignment: CDR1 MNHNS and CDR2 SASEGT. The CDR3 is made up of 13 amino acids. Here the CDR3 reads CASTRLTGDGHTF. In DNA, the CDR3 is TGTGCCAGCACCCGATTGACAGGGGATGGCCACACCTTC.

This clonotype has a count of ten or more. The chain couples TRBV12-3 or TRBV12-4 to TRBJ1-1, with a weak D call TRBD1 (5 bases). V was pared by 6 bases and J by 1 base, with 12 bases between. This CDR3 has 14 residues. The CDR3 DNA reads TGTGCCAGCAGCCTCCGGGGGGAGAACACTGAAGCTTTCTTT. Protein product: CASSLRGENTEAFF.

This clonotype was found a few times. The chain uses TRBV7-2 and TRBJ2-4; 13 bases map to TRBD2. CDR1 and CDR2 from the germline V gene are SGHTA and FQGNSA. The CDR3 is made up of 14 amino acids. V dropped 4 bases and J dropped 8; count of bases not matched to a gene: 2. The CDR3 sequence: CASSSGLAGDIQYF. The CDR3 bases are TGTGCCAGCAGCTCTGGACTAGCGGGGGACATTCAGTACTTC.

The genes are TRBV5-1 and TRBJ1-4; D unclear. Germline CDR1 reads SGHRS; CDR2 reads YFSETQ. This CDR3 is built from 15 residues. V was trimmed by 3 bases and J by 5 bases, leaving 14 bases between them. The CDR3 is CASSSRAGGNEKLFF. Here the CDR3 DNA reads TGCGCCAGCAGCTCGAGAGCGGGCGGCAATGAAAAACTGTTTTTT. Together with reference TRBV5-1 and TRBJ1-4, the CDR3 gives the full variable domain: KAGVTQTPRYLIKTRGQQVTLSCSPISGHRSVSWYQQTPGQGLQFLFEYFSETQRNKGNFPGRFSGRQFSNSRSEMNVSTLELGDSALYLCASSSRAGGNEKLFFGSGTQLSVL.

Ten or more counts support this clonotype. V is TRBV18 and J is TRBJ1-4; 8 bases are shared with TRBD1. This CDR3 is built from 18 residues. The trim removed 6 bases at V and 0 bases at J, leaving 12 bases unmatched. CDR1 is KGHSH and CDR2 is LQKENI in the germline V gene. The CDR3 loop reads CASSPRGTGLSTNEKLFF. The CDR3 nucleotides read TGTGCCAGCTCCCCCAGGGGGACAGGACTATCAACTAATGAAAAACTGTTTTTT.

V is TRBV18 and J is TRBJ1-1; weak D call: TRBD1 (5 bases). Trimming left V 2 bases short and J 0 bases short, with 10 bases between. Germline CDR1 reads KGHSH; CDR2 reads LQKENI. The CDR3 covers 15 residues. CDR3 protein: CASSPSMGVNTEAFF. In DNA, the CDR3 is TGTGCCAGCTCACCATCTATGGGGGTGAACACTGAAGCTTTCTTT.

The genes are TRBV6-5 and TRBJ2-4; D is possibly TRBD2 (6 bases). The CDR3 is made up of 18 amino acids. Trimming shortened V by 2 bases and J by 2 bases, and 19 bases separated the two germline ends. Germline CDR1 and CDR2: MNHEY and SVGAGI. CDR3 loop: CASSYRDGLATTKNIQYF. The CDR3 bases are TGTGCCAGCAGTTACAGGGATGGGCTAGCGACAACCAAAAACATTCAGTACTTC.

This chain connects TRBV7-9 to TRBJ1-1, with D unresolved. Germline V gene sequence: CDR1 SEHNR, CDR2 FQNEAQ (reference sequence). The CDR3 is 14 amino acids. V was pared by 5 bases and J by 6 bases, with 16 bases between. The CDR3 bases are TGTGCCAGCAGCCCCGGGCCCTCGCCCCCTGAAGCTTTCTTT. Translated, it gives CASSPGPSPPEAFF.

This clonotype has a count of ten or more. The chain carries TRBV7-8 and TRBJ2-5; 8 bases line up with TRBD2. Trimming at V came to 0 bases and at J to 4 bases, leaving 10 bases not matched to a gene. CDR1 and CDR2 from the germline V gene are SGHVS and FQNEAQ. The CDR3 is made up of 17 amino acids. In DNA form, the CDR3 reads TGTGCCAGCAGCTTAGCAGTAGCGGGACTACAGATAGAGACCCAGTACTTC. Residues: CASSLAVAGLQIETQYF.

This clonotype has a count of ten or more. This chain connects TRBV4-1 to TRBJ1-5, with 9 positions matching TRBD1. Germline lookup yields CDR1 MGHRA and CDR2 YSYEKL. This CDR3 spans 15 amino acids. V shed 5 bases and J 0 bases; nucleotides not matched to a gene: 2. The CDR3 loop reads CASSVQGASNQPQHF. The DNA of the CDR3 is TGCGCCAGCAGCGTACAGGGGGCTAGCAATCAGCCCCAGCATTTT.

This clonotype has just a few counts. The chain is built from TRBV6-7 and TRBJ2-3; 10 nucleotides agree with TRBD2. TRBV6-7 carries the ORF label, with uncertain function. J lost 1 base, V lost 5 bases, and 3 bases had no gene match. This CDR3 is built from 15 residues. The DNA for the CDR3 is TGTGCCAGCAGTCCGGGGACTAGCGGCACAGATACGCAGTATTTT. It translates to CASSPGTSGTDTQYF.

This clonotype was detected only a few times. V gene TRBV5-1 combines with J gene TRBJ2-7, with 7 bases identical to TRBD1. The germline gives CDR1 SGHRS, CDR2 YFSETQ. The CDR3 spans 15 residues. V lost 2 bases to trimming and J lost 2 bases; unmatched junction nucleotides: 7. The CDR3 DNA sequence: TGCGCCAGCAGCTTAGACGGGACAGCTACCTACGAGCAGTACTTC. Encoded protein: CASSLDGTATYEQYF.

This clonotype was found many times. This chain links TRBV30 with TRBJ1-1; D unresolved. Germline CDR1 and CDR2: GTSNPN and SVGIG (reference sequence). The CDR3 is made up of 12 amino acids. Trimming shortened V by 3 bases and J by 4 bases, and 9 bases separated the two germline ends. CDR3 amino acids: CAWSRTGTEAFF. In DNA form, the CDR3 reads TGTGCCTGGAGCCGGACGGGCACTGAAGCTTTCTTT.

In this sample, this clonotype turned up once. This CDR3 fails to terminate in the conserved phenylalanine or tryptophan, so it likely reflects a read error. The DNA is omitted, as the CDR3 cannot be located on it reliably, and the CDR3 follows TCRdb's listing. V usage is TRBV6-1 and J usage is TRBJ1-4. A total of 11 residues make up the CDR3, ends included. CDR1 is MNHNS, CDR2 SASEGT, per germline. The CDR3 region is CASSSRGKLFS.

This clonotype was counted a single time. Germline and junction disagree at one end, which may indicate a read error. The V gene is TRBV7-7, the J gene TRBJ2-1, with D perhaps matching TRBD2 (5 bases). The CDR3 covers 13 residues. Looked up from germline, CDR1 is SSHAT and CDR2 is FNYEAQ (reference sequence). The CDR3 is CASSLGIYNEQFF. CDR3 coding DNA: TGTGCTAGCAGCCTCGGGATTTACAATGAGCAGTTCTTC.

This clonotype came up a few times. The gene calls are TRBV20-1 and TRBJ1-6; 9 bases align to TRBD1. V lost 4 bases, J lost 7 bases, and 5 bases stayed unmatched. This CDR3 is built from 14 residues. The V gene's germline CDR1 is DFQATT and CDR2 SNEGSKA (reference sequence). The DNA for the CDR3 is TGCAGTGCTACCCCGGGACAGGGCAATTCACCCCTCCACTTT. It yields the protein CSATPGQGNSPLHF.